The rows below give T cell receptor beta chains drawn from one sample of a study of beta chain features in type 1 diabetes. The method was immunoSEQ multiplex PCR; TCRdb's version includes in-frame clones alone and lacks a portion of them. Seen here are 600,000 to 650,000 clones, less than 20% observed once, and the top ten hold about 0.097%. Sequences were obtained from naive CD4+ T cells from blood. These receptor sequences come from a man aged 18 to 30 in good health. The CDR3 runs from the conserved cysteine through the conserved F or W. A D gene is named only where the DNA matches it firmly. Size is omitted from some rows. Given values are once, few, many or a class for expanded clones.

abundance,d_gene,v_gene,j_gene,CDR3nt,CDR3aa
few,-,TRBV19,TRBJ1-5,TGTGCCAGTAGGCCGCAGTCAAGGGGCGTCAATCAGCCCCAGCATTTT,CASRPQSRGVNQPQHF
many,-,TRBV10-3,TRBJ2-1,TGTGCCATCAGTGAGTCACCCAATGAGCAGTTCTTC,CAISESPNEQFF
-,-,TRBV9,TRBJ1-2,TGTGCCAGCAGCGTCAGTCAGGATGCTAACTATGGCTACACCTTC,CASSVSQDANYGYTF
-,-,TRBV15,TRBJ1-1,TGTGCCACCAGCAGGGCTCCCGGACTGGTCGAAGCTTTCTTT,CATSRAPGLVEAFF
few,TRBD2,TRBV29-1,TRBJ2-3,TGCAGCGTTGAAGGGGGGGGTTGGGGCACAGATACGCAGTATTTT,CSVEGGGWGTDTQYF
-,-,TRBV2,TRBJ1-1,TGTGCCAGCAGTCCTAGCGAGGGGAACACTGAAGCTTTCTTT,CASSPSEGNTEAFF
few,-,TRBV9,TRBJ2-1,TGTGCCAGCAGCACGATTCCCCCCAGTGAGCAGTTCTTC,CASSTIPPSEQFF
few,-,TRBV11-2,TRBJ1-1,TGTGCCAGCACACCCCACGACAGAGTGAACACTGAAGCTTTCTTT,CASTPHDRVNTEAFF
-,TRBD2,TRBV7-6,TRBJ2-7,TGTGCCAGCAGCTTATTAGCGGGAGGGACCTACGAGCAGTACTTC,CASSLLAGGTYEQYF
-,-,TRBV20-1,TRBJ1-5,TGCAGTGCTAATCAAGGTCAGCCCCAGCATTTT,CSANQGQPQHF
-,-,TRBV4-1,TRBJ1-4,TGCGCCAGCAGCCAAGAGAGCGCGCATAAGAAAAAACTGTTTTTT,CASSQESAHKKKLFF
few,TRBD1,TRBV15,TRBJ1-1,TGTGCCACGAACAGGGGGCAGACTTTGAACACTGAAGCTTTCTTT,CATNRGQTLNTEAFF
-,TRBD2,TRBV29-1,TRBJ2-3,TGCAGCGGTCGACTAGCGGGGGGCACAGATACGCAGTATTTT,CSGRLAGGTDTQYF
few,TRBD1,TRBV5-1,TRBJ1-1,TGCGCCAGCAGCTGGGGACAGGTCAACACTGAAGCTTTCTTT,CASSWGQVNTEAFF
few,-,TRBV28,TRBJ2-7,TGTGCCAGCAGTTTATCCGACTACGAGCAGTACTTC,CASSLSDYEQYF
many,TRBD2,TRBV7-2,TRBJ2-1,TGTGCCAGCAGCTTTAGCGGGAGAACGGATGAGCAGTTCTTC,CASSFSGRTDEQFF
-,TRBD1,TRBV2,TRBJ2-2,TGTGCCAGCTCAGGGGGCTACGGGGAGCTGTTTTTT,CASSGGYGELFF
-,TRBD1,TRBV30,TRBJ1-5,TGTGCCTGGGGGGTGCATCAGACAGGGCCTCGGCCCCAGCATTTT,CAWGVHQTGPRPQHF
few,-,TRBV6-5,TRBJ2-1,TGTGCCAGCAGGGACTACAATGAGCAGTTCTTC,CASRDYNEQFF
few,-,TRBV29-1,TRBJ2-3,TGCAGCGTTGGGGGCGCAGATACGCAGTATTTT,CSVGGADTQYF
few,-,TRBV6-1,TRBJ2-4,TGTGCCAGCAGTGACTCCTTAAACATTCAGTACTTC,CASSDSLNIQYF
-,TRBD2,TRBV7-8,TRBJ2-3,TGTGCCAGCAGCTCTAGCGGGGGGCCCACAGATACGCAGTATTTT,CASSSSGGPTDTQYF
-,-,TRBV6-4,TRBJ2-3,TGTGCCAGCAGTGACTCTGAGCGGAAGAGCACAGATACGCAGTATTTT,CASSDSERKSTDTQYF
-,-,TRBV7-9,TRBJ1-2,TGTGCCAGCAGGCTTAGGTCGGGGGCATATGGCTACACCTTC,CASRLRSGAYGYTF
few,-,TRBV6-6,TRBJ2-5,TGTGCCAGCAGTCCTTCCTATGAGACCCAGTACTTC,CASSPSYETQYF
few,-,TRBV7-2,TRBJ2-4,TGTGCCAGCAGCCCCCTCCCATGGGGAGCCAAAAACATTCAGTACTTC,CASSPLPWGAKNIQYF
-,TRBD2,TRBV5-4,TRBJ2-6,TGTGCCAGCAGCTTGGACGTCGGGAGGCGCGCGGCCAACGTCCTGACTTTC,CASSLDVGRRAANVLTF
-,-,TRBV7-2,TRBJ1-2,TGTGCCAGCAGCTTAGTGCGGAACCTTAACTATGGCTACACCTTC,CASSLVRNLNYGYTF
-,-,TRBV19,TRBJ2-2,TGTGCCAGTAGTACCCCACCTAGCACCCCGAACACCGGGGAGCTGTTTTTT,CASSTPPSTPNTGELFF
few,-,TRBV19,TRBJ2-6,TGTGCCAGTAGTGAGCAAGGGGCCAACGTCCTGACTTTC,CASSEQGANVLTF
few,TRBD1,TRBV9,TRBJ1-1,TGTGCCAGCAGCGTACAGACAGGGCGGGTTGAAGCTTTCTTT,CASSVQTGRVEAFF